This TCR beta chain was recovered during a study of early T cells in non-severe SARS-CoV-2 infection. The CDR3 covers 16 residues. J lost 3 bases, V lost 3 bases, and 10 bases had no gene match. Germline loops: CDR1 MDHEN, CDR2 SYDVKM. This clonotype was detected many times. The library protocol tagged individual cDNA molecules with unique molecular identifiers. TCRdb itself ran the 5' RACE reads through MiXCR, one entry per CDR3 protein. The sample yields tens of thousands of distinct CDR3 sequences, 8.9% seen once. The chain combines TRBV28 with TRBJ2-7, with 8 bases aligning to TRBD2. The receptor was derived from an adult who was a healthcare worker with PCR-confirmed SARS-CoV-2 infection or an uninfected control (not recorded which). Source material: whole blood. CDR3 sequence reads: CASSLAAGAGSYEQYF. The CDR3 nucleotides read TGTGCCAGCAGTTTGGCAGCGGGAGCAGGGAGCTACGAGCAGTACTTC.